Listed here are 5 T cell receptor beta chains from one sample, sequenced in a study of regulatory T cells in long-lasting Graves disease. Building of the TCR beta libraries involved iRepertoire HTBI primers and Arm-PCR of CDR3 regions. TCRdb re-called the multiplex PCR reads with MiXCR, one entry per CDR3 protein. Among some 400,000 distinct CDR3 sequences listed, 15% were seen once. Time point of the sample: newly diagnosed GD, antithyroid drugs for less than 3 months. PBMC-derived RNA was used for the TCR library. The same specimen was also included in a second study, on T cells in Graves' hyperthyroidism and ophthalmopathy.

The source material was peripheral blood mononuclear cells (PBMCs), sampled at new diagnosis, from a patient treated with antithyroid drugs. The receptors were sampled from a woman in her twenties or thirties with Graves disease.

The rearrangement links TRBV29-1 to TRBJ1-5; maybe TRBD1 (5 bases). CDR1 and CDR2 from the germline V gene are SQVTM and ANQGSEA. Deletions cut 7 bases from V and 2 bases from J, with 12 bases between. The CDR3 sequence is 13 residues long. CDR3 in amino acids: CSALTGGNQPQHF. CDR3 in DNA: TGCAGCGCCCTAACGGGGGGCAATCAGCCCCAGCATTTT.

This clonotype has more than one count but fewer than ten. A read error is possible here, since a much larger clone lies one base away. The chain carries TRBV4-2 and TRBJ2-7; D ambiguous. CDR1 is LGHNA, CDR2 YNFKEQ, per germline. CDR3 length equals 15 residues. CDR3 coding DNA: TGTGCCAGCGGCCAAGAAGTTGACCCCCCTTTGGAGCAGTACTTC. Its protein is CASGQEVDPPLEQYF.

The chain joins TRBV9 to TRBJ2-1, with 11 bases matching TRBD2. The germline V gene has CDR1 SGDLS and CDR2 YYNGEE. CDR3 length: 16 amino acids. V shed 0 bases, J shed 8 bases, and the junction held 7 bases outside the gene matches. The CDR3 coding sequence is TGTGCCAGCAGCGTAGTAGCGGGAGGGCCTTATGATGAGCAGTTCTTC. Residues: CASSVVAGGPYDEQFF.

This clonotype was seen at least ten times. CDR3 sequence reads: CASSQTGTRSYEQYF. DNA for the CDR3: TGCGCCAGCAGCCAAACCGGGACTAGGTCCTACGAGCAGTACTTC. The J gene is TRBJ2-7, the V gene TRBV4-1; TRBD2 agrees at 8 bases. The junction had 4 bases not matched to a gene; V was cut back by 2 bases and J by 1 base. The V gene's germline CDR1 is MGHRA and CDR2 YSYEKL. This CDR3 comprises 15 residues.

At least ten counts were recorded for this clonotype. The chain uses TRBV11-2 and TRBJ2-6, with 7 bases lining up with TRBD1. Trimming took 4 bases from V and 4 from J; bases not matched to a gene: 4. Per the germline V gene, CDR1 is SGHAT and CDR2 is FQNNGV. The CDR3 is made up of 15 amino acids. CDR3 region: CASSSDRAGANVLTF. The CDR3 nucleotides are TGTGCCAGCAGCTCTGACAGGGCCGGGGCCAACGTCCTGACTTTC.